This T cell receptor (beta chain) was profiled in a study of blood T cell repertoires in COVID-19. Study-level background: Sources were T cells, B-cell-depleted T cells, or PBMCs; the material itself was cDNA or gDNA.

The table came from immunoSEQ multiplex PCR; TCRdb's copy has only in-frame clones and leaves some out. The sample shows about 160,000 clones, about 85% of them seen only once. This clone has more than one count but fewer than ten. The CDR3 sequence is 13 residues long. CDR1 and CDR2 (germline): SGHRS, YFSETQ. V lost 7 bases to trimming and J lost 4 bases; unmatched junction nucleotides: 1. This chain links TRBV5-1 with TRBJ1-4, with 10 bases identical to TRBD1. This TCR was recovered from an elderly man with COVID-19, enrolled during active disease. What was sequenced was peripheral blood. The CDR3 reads CASGDRGNEKLFF. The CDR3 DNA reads TGCGCCAGCGGGGACAGGGGTAATGAAAAACTGTTTTTT.